Listed here are 25 T cell receptor beta chains from one sample, sequenced in a study of T-cell memory formation after mild COVID-19. TCRdb used MiXCR to reprocess the 5' RACE reads, holding one entry per CDR3 protein. The sample lists some 290,000 distinct CDR3 sequences; 15% to 20% were seen once. Material: PBMCs or a T cell subset sorted from them (not recorded which). These receptors were obtained from a man younger than 35 who had mild COVID-19 (a few samples of this study predate the infection). Cell type and time point are not known.

J is TRBJ2-6 and V is TRBV2, with 7 bases identical to TRBD1. Unmatched junction bases numbered 4, after V lost 8 bases and J lost 0 bases. This CDR3 region has 15 residues. CDR1 and CDR2 from the germline V gene are SNHLY and FYNNEI. Written as DNA, the CDR3 is TGTGCCAGCGGGACAGAGTACTCTGGGGCCAACGTCCTGACTTTC. Translating it yields CASGTEYSGANVLTF. Using reference TRBV2 and TRBJ2-6 for the parts outside the CDR3, the full variable domain is EPEVTQTPSHQVTQMGQEVILRCVPISNHLYFYWYRQILGQKVEFLVSFYNNEISEKSEIFDDQFSVERPDGSNFTLKIRSTKLEDSAMYFCASGTEYSGANVLTFGAGSRLTVL.

This clonotype was recorded many times. The chain is built from TRBV4-3 and TRBJ2-7, with 7 bases fitting TRBD1. This CDR3 is built from 16 residues. CDR1 is LGHNA and CDR2 is YSLEER in the germline V gene. Trimming took 0 bases from V and 2 from J; bases not matched to a gene: 7. The chain's CDR3 is CASSQEYRDRTYEQYV. The CDR3 DNA follows: TGCGCCAGCAGCCAAGAGTACCGGGACAGAACCTACGAGCAGTACGTC.

The chain employs TRBV12-3 or TRBV12-4 and TRBJ1-3; D is undetermined. The CDR3 spans 15 residues. Trimming removed 1 base at V and 1 base at J, with 8 bases between. In DNA form, the CDR3 reads TGTGCCAGCAGTTTAGAACGGGTATCTGGAAACACCATATATTTT. The encoded protein is CASSLERVSGNTIYF.

The genes are TRBV20-1 and TRBJ1-1; TRBD1 agrees at 10 bases. This CDR3 contains 16 residues. Germline CDR1 reads DFQATT; CDR2 reads SNEGSKA (reference sequence). J was trimmed by 3 bases and V by 2 bases; bases with no gene match: 9. CDR3 DNA sequence: TGCAGTGCTAGATCCTCCAAGGGACAGGGGCACACTGAAGCTTTCTTT. Amino acid sequence: CSARSSKGQGHTEAFF.

The chain carries TRBV7-2 and TRBJ1-2; D may be TRBD1 (6 bases). From germline, CDR1 is SGHTA and CDR2 FQGNSA. The CDR3 has 15 residues. V gave up 1 base and J gave up 0 bases, with 9 bases separating them. As DNA, the CDR3 is TGTGCCAGCAGCTTAGACAGGGTTGCTAACTATGGCTACACCTTC. It yields the protein CASSLDRVANYGYTF.

The sample holds many counts of this clonotype. The genes are TRBV27 and TRBJ1-1; D is possibly TRBD1 (5 bases). The V end lost 3 bases, the J end lost 6 bases, and 11 bases lay between the germline ends. The CDR3 is 13 residues long. The germline V gene has CDR1 MNHEY and CDR2 SMNVEV (reference sequence). CDR3 nucleotides: TGTGCCAGCAGTTTCCAGGGCCTCGCTGAAGCTTTCTTT. Translated: CASSFQGLAEAFF.

This clonotype was found many times. The V gene is TRBV5-1, the J gene TRBJ2-3; no clear D gene. The CDR3 spans 17 residues. V lost 3 bases and J 4 bases, leaving 21 bases between the germline ends. CDR1 is SGHRS and CDR2 is YFSETQ in the germline V gene. The CDR3 reads CASSSTYTRPRADTQYF. CDR3 coding DNA: TGCGCCAGCAGCTCGACGTATACCCGACCCCGGGCAGATACGCAGTATTTT.

This clonotype came up many times. The rearrangement links TRBV7-7 to TRBJ2-7; TRBD2 agrees at 10 bases. The CDR3 is made up of 17 amino acids. The germline V gene has CDR1 SSHAT and CDR2 FNYEAQ (reference sequence). CDR3 region: CASSLARTSGGYREQYV. The CDR3 DNA follows: TGTGCTAGCAGCTTAGCTCGGACTAGCGGAGGGTATCGAGAGCAGTACGTC.

The rearrangement uses TRBV11-2 and TRBJ2-7, with 9 bases that match TRBD1. Germline V gives CDR1 SGHAT, CDR2 FQNNGV. The CDR3 has 15 amino acids. J lost 1 base, V lost 5 bases, and 6 bases had no gene match. The CDR3 DNA follows: TGTGCCAGCAGCGCCTCGGGACAGGGATCCTACGAGCAGTACTTC. This translates into CASSASGQGSYEQYF.

The CDR3 protein is CATSLQGELYEQYV. The DNA of the CDR3 is TGTGCCACCAGCTTACAGGGGGAACTTTACGAGCAGTACGTC. The chain is built from TRBV6-1 and TRBJ2-7; TRBD1 agrees at 8 bases. With V trimmed by 10 bases and J by 4 bases, 12 bases remained unmatched. This CDR3 is 14 amino acids long. CDR1 MNHNS and CDR2 SASEGT come from the germline V gene.

V and J are TRBV7-2 and TRBJ2-1, with D maybe TRBD2 (6 bases). The V and J ends lost 4 bases and 0 bases respectively, with 10 bases between them. There are 15 residues in the CDR3. Per the germline V gene, CDR1 is SGHTA and CDR2 is FQGNSA. CDR3 in amino acids: CASSSPGSSYNEQFF. CDR3 DNA sequence: TGTGCCAGCAGCTCACCCGGGAGCTCCTACAATGAGCAGTTCTTC.

The genes are TRBV5-5 and TRBJ2-2; TRBD1 is a possible D gene (6 bases). Germline V gives CDR1 SGHKS, CDR2 YYEKEE (reference sequence). This CDR3 has 16 residues. V was cut by 0 bases and J by 6 bases, with 15 bases left in between. The CDR3 spells CASSLDFARGSGELFF. CDR3 DNA sequence: TGTGCCAGCAGCTTGGATTTCGCCAGGGGATCCGGGGAGCTGTTTTTT.

This chain uses TRBV28 with TRBJ1-4; D remains ambiguous. The ends were cut back, 6 bases at V and 6 bases at J, with 20 bases in the middle. Germline CDR1 and CDR2: MDHEN and SYDVKM. CDR3 length equals 16 residues. The CDR3 DNA sequence: TGTGCCAGCAGCCCTCGGGTTGTAAGGTTGGATGAAAAACTGTTTTTT. It yields the protein CASSPRVVRLDEKLFF.

There are a few counts of this clonotype. This chain joins TRBV5-6 and TRBJ2-1; 9 bases are a match to TRBD2. Per germline, CDR1 SGHDT and CDR2 YYEEEE. The CDR3 runs 15 residues. The ends lost 4 bases at V and 2 bases at J; junction bases unmatched: 4. The CDR3 coding sequence is TGTGCCAGCAGCCCTCGCGGGGGGGCCTACAATGAGCAGTTCTTC. Encoded protein: CASSPRGGAYNEQFF. Using reference TRBV5-6 and TRBJ2-1 for the parts outside the CDR3, the full variable domain is DAGVTQSPTHLIKTRGQQVTLRCSPKSGHDTVSWYQQALGQGPQFIFQYYEEEERQRGNFPDRFSGHQFPNYSSELNVNALLLGDSALYLCASSPRGGAYNEQFFGPGTRLTVL.

The V gene is TRBV7-3, the J gene TRBJ1-6, with D unresolved. This CDR3 spans 13 amino acids. CDR1 is SGHTA, CDR2 FQGTGA, per germline. Trimming stripped 4 bases from V and 9 bases from J, with 10 bases between. This chain's CDR3 is CASSSSVGSPLHF. CDR3 bases: TGTGCCAGCAGCTCCAGCGTGGGTTCACCCCTCCACTTT.

This chain joins TRBV10-3 and TRBJ1-1; D is possibly TRBD1 (5 bases). Germline CDR1 ENHRY, CDR2 SYGVKD. The CDR3 has 13 amino acids. The V gene lost 6 bases and the J gene lost 4 bases, with 12 bases spanning the gap. CDR3 protein: CAIREGSITEAFF. For the CDR3, the DNA is TGTGCCATCAGGGAGGGGTCGATCACTGAAGCTTTCTTT.

This clonotype was detected a few times. The V and J genes are TRBV6-5 and TRBJ2-7; 10 bases line up with TRBD2. Trimming took 5 bases from V and 1 from J; bases not matched to a gene: 11. This CDR3 has 17 amino acids. CDR1 is MNHEY, CDR2 SVGAGI, per germline. CDR3 region: CASSRQATSGASYEQYV. The CDR3 region has the DNA TGTGCCAGCAGTCGTCAGGCTACTAGCGGGGCGTCCTACGAGCAGTACGTC.

This clonotype was counted many times. V gene TRBV12-3 or TRBV12-4 combines with J gene TRBJ2-3; TRBD2 aligns across 8 bases. After removal of 4 bases from V and 5 bases from J, the junction contained 5 bases not matched to a gene. The CDR3 sequence is 14 residues long. The CDR3 coding sequence is TGTGCCAGCAGTTACGGGGGGGCCGGAGATACGCAGTATTTT. As protein: CASSYGGAGDTQYF.

This clonotype was seen more than once but under ten times. This sequence joins TRBV4-1 and TRBJ2-2; possibly TRBD2 for D (6 bases). The CDR3 sequence is 15 residues long. Germline CDR1 and CDR2: MGHRA and YSYEKL. V lost 4 bases, J lost 0 bases, and 9 bases lay in between. The CDR3 spells CASSPRDSNTGELFF. CDR3 nucleotides: TGCGCCAGCAGCCCTCGGGACTCGAACACCGGGGAGCTGTTTTTT.

The CDR3: CSESTAGSGYTF. CDR3 coding DNA: TGCAGCGAATCCACAGCGGGGTCCGGCTACACCTTC. This chain connects TRBV29-1 to TRBJ1-2, with D hard to call. The CDR3 length is 12 residues. The V end was cut by 7 bases, the J end by 8 bases, with 17 bases between. CDR1 is SQVTM and CDR2 is ANQGSEA in the germline V gene. Full variable domain (rest looked up from reference TRBV29-1 and TRBJ1-2): SAVISQKPSRDICQRGTSLTIQCQVDSQVTMMFWYRQQPGQSLTLIATANQGSEATYESGFVIDKFPISRPNLTFSTLTVSNMSPEDSSIYLCSESTAGSGYTFGSGTRLTVV.

The chain recombines TRBV28 with TRBJ2-7; 7 bases line up with TRBD2. Germline V lookup: CDR1 MDHEN, CDR2 SYDVKM. Losses at the gene ends were 10 bases for V and 0 bases for J; bases not matched to a gene: 12. The length of the CDR3 is 15 residues. The CDR3: CATHIGGSSSYEQYV. The CDR3 coding sequence is TGTGCCACCCATATTGGCGGGAGCAGCTCCTACGAGCAGTACGTC.

This clonotype was counted a few times. The chain couples TRBV5-1 to TRBJ2-3; 8 nucleotides line up with TRBD2. Germline-derived CDR1 and CDR2 are SGHRS and YFSETQ. CDR3 length: 14 amino acids. The ends lost 4 bases at V and 4 bases at J; junction bases unmatched: 5. The chain's CDR3 is CASSPGLASDTQYF. For the CDR3, the DNA is TGCGCCAGCAGCCCTGGACTAGCCTCAGATACGCAGTATTTT.

This sequence joins TRBV5-1 and TRBJ1-6, with 7 bases aligning to TRBD1. Trimming cost V 3 bases and J 4 bases; bases outside gene matches: 4. The CDR3 extends over 15 amino acids. Germline CDR1 SGHRS, CDR2 YFSETQ. CDR3 sequence reads: CASSSGTDYNSPLHF. CDR3 coding DNA: TGCGCCAGCAGCTCCGGGACAGATTATAATTCACCCCTCCACTTT.

In its sample, this clonotype was seen many times. The chain joins TRBV28 to TRBJ2-1; 8 positions match TRBD2. CDR1 and CDR2 (germline): MDHEN, SYDVKM. The CDR3 spans 12 residues. CDR3 coding DNA: TGTTCGCACGGGGGGGGCGCGGCTGAGCAGTTCTTC. Its translation is CSHGGGAAEQFF.

This rearrangement joins TRBV20-1 to TRBJ2-7; 10 bases are shared with TRBD2. Germline CDR1 is DFQATT and CDR2 is SNEGSKA (reference sequence). Trimming removed 6 bases from V and 3 bases from J; junction bases left unmatched: 5. The CDR3 spans 13 residues. CDR3 bases: TGCAGTGCAGAGAAGCGGGAGGGCTACGAGCAGTACGTC. It codes for CSAEKREGYEQYV.